There are many counts of the clone carrying this TCR beta chain. V dropped 7 bases and J dropped 2; count of bases not matched to a gene: 5. The CDR3 runs to 14 residues. This entry comes from a study of blood T cells in healthy people across ages. PCR was performed a second time for about 7 to 12 cycles using a sample-barcoded 5' primer and a J-beta primer mix. Sequencing of every sample gave 2.5 million or more CDR3-containing paired-end reads. TCRdb reanalysed the 5' RACE reads using MiXCR and keeps one entry per CDR3 protein. Of 710,000 or so distinct CDR3 sequences in the sample, about a third were seen once.

The sequenced material came from blood. This chain connects TRBV12-3 or TRBV12-4 to TRBJ1-5, with 7 nucleotides matching TRBD1. This sequence originates from an elderly woman in good health. CDR3 loop: CASTVTGGNQPQHF. CDR3 nucleotides: TGTGCCAGCACCGTAACAGGGGGCAATCAGCCCCAGCATTTT.